Given below is one TCR beta chain in context. This sample stems from a study of blood T cell repertoires in COVID-19. Study-wide background: Acute and convalescent COVID-19 specimens originated in the United States, Italy and Spain. PBMCs, B-cell-depleted T cells, or T cells were the source of the cDNA or gDNA that made up the material.

V was clipped by 0 bases and J by 5 bases, with 12 bases between them. This CDR3 comprises 14 residues. CDR1 and CDR2 (germline): SGHRS, YFSETQ. Per the original data handling: For nucleated cells, counts were estimated from reference gene primer amplification. Here immunoSEQ multiplex PCR was the method, and the copy in TCRdb shows in-frame clones only, minus some. V and J calls and clone size are copied from that table; D and trimming were computed from the DNA. Here the sample spans about 200,000 clones, approximately 81% being singletons. The sequence was obtained from a woman older than 75 with acute or convalescent COVID-19. Sequencing used peripheral blood. This sequence joins TRBV5-1 and TRBJ2-7, with a possible D match to TRBD2 (6 bases). The CDR3 bases are TGCGCCAGCAGCTTGGCCCTGGGCGGGGACGAGCAGTACTTC. Its protein is CASSLALGGDEQYF. The variable domain in full, completed from reference TRBV5-1 and TRBJ2-7, reads KAGVTQTPRYLIKTRGQQVTLSCSPISGHRSVSWYQQTPGQGLQFLFEYFSETQRNKGNFPGRFSGRQFSNSRSEMNVSTLELGDSALYLCASSLALGGDEQYFGPGTRLTVT.